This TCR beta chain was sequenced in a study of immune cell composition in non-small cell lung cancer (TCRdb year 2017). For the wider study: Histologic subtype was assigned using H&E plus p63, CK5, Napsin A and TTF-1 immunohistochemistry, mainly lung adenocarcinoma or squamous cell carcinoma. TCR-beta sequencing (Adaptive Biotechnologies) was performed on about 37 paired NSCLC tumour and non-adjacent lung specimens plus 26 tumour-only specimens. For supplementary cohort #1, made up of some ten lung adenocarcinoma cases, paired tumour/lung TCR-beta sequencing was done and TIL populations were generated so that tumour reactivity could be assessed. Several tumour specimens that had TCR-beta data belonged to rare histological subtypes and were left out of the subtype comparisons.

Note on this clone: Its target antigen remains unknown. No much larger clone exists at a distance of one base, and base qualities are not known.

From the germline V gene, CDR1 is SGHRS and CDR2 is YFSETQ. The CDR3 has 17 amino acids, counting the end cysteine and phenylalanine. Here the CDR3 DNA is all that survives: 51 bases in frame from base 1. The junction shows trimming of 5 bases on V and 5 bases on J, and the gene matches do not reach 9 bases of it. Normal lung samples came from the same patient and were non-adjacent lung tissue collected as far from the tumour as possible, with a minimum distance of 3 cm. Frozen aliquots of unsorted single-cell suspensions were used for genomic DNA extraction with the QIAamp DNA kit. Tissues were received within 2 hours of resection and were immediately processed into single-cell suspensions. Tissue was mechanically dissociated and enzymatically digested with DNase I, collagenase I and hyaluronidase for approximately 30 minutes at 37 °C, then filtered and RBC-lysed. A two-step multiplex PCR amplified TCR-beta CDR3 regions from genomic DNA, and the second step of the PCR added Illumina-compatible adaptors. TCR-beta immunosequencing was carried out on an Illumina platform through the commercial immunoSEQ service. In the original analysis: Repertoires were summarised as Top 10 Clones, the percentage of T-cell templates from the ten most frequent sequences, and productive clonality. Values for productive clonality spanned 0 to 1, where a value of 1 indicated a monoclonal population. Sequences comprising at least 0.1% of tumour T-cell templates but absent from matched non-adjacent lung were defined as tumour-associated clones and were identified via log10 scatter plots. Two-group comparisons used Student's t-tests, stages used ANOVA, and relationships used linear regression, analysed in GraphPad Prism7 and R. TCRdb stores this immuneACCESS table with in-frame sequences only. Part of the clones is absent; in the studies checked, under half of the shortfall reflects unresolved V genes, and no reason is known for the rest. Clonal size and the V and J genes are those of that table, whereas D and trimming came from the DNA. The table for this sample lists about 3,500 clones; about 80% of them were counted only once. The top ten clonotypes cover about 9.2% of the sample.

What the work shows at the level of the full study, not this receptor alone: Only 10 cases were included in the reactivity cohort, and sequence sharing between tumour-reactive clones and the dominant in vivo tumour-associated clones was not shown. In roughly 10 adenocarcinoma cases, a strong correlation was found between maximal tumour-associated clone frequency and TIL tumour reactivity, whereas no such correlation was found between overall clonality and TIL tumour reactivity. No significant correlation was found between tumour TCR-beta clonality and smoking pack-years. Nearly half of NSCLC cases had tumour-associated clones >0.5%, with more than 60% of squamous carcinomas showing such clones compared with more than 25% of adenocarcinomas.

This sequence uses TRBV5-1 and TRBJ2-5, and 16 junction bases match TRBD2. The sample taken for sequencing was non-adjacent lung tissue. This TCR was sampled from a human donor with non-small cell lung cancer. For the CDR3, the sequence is CASSPGTSGRARETQYF. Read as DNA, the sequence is TGCGCCAGCAGTCCCGGGACTAGCGGGAGGGCTCGGGAGACCCAGTACTTC.